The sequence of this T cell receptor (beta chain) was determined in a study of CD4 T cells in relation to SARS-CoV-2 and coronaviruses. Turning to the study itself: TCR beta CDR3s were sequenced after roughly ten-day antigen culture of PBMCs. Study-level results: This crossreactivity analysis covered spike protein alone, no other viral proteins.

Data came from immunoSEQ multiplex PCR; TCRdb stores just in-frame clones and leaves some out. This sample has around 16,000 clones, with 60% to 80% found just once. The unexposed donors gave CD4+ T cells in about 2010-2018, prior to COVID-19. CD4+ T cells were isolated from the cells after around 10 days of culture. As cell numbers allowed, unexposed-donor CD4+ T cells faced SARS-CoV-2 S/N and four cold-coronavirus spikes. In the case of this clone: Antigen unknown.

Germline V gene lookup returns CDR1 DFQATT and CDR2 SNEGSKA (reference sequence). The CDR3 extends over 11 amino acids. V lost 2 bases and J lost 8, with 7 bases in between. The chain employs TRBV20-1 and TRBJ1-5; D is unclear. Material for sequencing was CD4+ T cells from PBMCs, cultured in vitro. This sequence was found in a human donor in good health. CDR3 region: CSARPLEPQHF. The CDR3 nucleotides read TGCAGTGCTAGACCCCTGGAGCCCCAGCATTTT.